The next 24 T cell receptor beta chains were all read from a single sample in a study of T cells in Graves' hyperthyroidism and ophthalmopathy. RNA transcripts were the template for amplifying TCR beta CDR3 regions. An initial round of RT-PCR targeting the TCR CDR3 relied on the HTBI primer set. MiXCR, run by TCRdb on the multiplex PCR reads, gives a single entry per CDR3 protein. The sample has about 600,000 distinct CDR3 sequences, 14% seen once. The sequenced sample consisted of blood. Receptors were obtained from a young woman with Graves' ophthalmopathy.

This clonotype was seen a few times. The chain recombines TRBV20-1 with TRBJ2-7, with 13 nucleotides matching TRBD2. CDR1 and CDR2 (germline): DFQATT, SNEGSKA (reference sequence). J gave up 4 bases and V 3 bases, and 3 bases lay outside the gene matches. The CDR3 loop spans 14 amino acids. Here the CDR3 DNA reads TGCAGTGCTAGGGGACTAGCGGGACGGTACGAGCAGTACTTC. It encodes CSARGLAGRYEQYF.

This clonotype has a count of ten or more. The genes are TRBV20-1 and TRBJ2-1; no clear D. V lost 5 bases and J lost 0, with 8 bases in between. The CDR3 extends over 13 amino acids. CDR1 and CDR2 from the germline V gene are DFQATT and SNEGSKA (reference sequence). CDR3 DNA sequence: TGCAGTGCTCACTATGACTCCTACAATGAGCAGTTCTTC. It codes for CSAHYDSYNEQFF.

This clonotype was detected many times. The genes are TRBV7-9 and TRBJ1-1; the match to TRBD1 covers 7 bases. The CDR3 loop spans 14 amino acids. Germline CDR1 SEHNR, CDR2 FQNEAQ (reference sequence). Trimming took 5 bases from V and 2 from J; bases not matched to a gene: 5. This CDR3 is CASSQGQINTEAFF. The DNA for the CDR3 is TGTGCCAGCAGCCAGGGACAGATCAACACTGAAGCTTTCTTT.

The chain combines TRBV6-2 or TRBV6-3 with TRBJ2-1; 10 bases agree with TRBD2. Germline V gene sequence: CDR1 MNHEY, CDR2 SVGEGT. The CDR3 has 17 residues. The J segment lost 1 base and the V segment lost 3 bases, leaving 6 bases of the junction unmatched. The CDR3 bases are TGTGCCAGCAGTTATTCCGAAGCGGGAGGGTCCTACAATGAGCAGTTCTTC. Translated, it gives CASSYSEAGGSYNEQFF.

This clonotype was seen a few times. The gene calls are TRBV19 and TRBJ1-1; possibly TRBD1 for D (6 bases). Germline lookup yields CDR1 LNHDA and CDR2 SQIVND (reference sequence). V dropped 0 bases and J dropped 1 base, with 9 bases sitting between them. The CDR3 is 15 residues long. CDR3 nucleotides: TGTGCCAGTAGTATAGATTCGACAGGGAACACTGAAGCTTTCTTT. It encodes CASSIDSTGNTEAFF.

The rearrangement links TRBV28 to TRBJ2-7; 13 bases are a match to TRBD2. This CDR3 is 15 amino acids long. J gave up 5 bases and V 5 bases, and 6 bases lay outside the gene matches. Per germline, CDR1 MDHEN and CDR2 SYDVKM. The CDR3 here is CASSPWTSGSDEQYF. The DNA of the CDR3 is TGTGCCAGCAGTCCCTGGACTAGCGGGAGTGACGAGCAGTACTTC.

The genes are TRBV27 and TRBJ2-1; D is unresolved. The germline CDR1 and CDR2 sequences are MNHEY and SMNVEV (reference sequence). The CDR3 contains 11 residues. V dropped 10 bases and J dropped 2 bases, with 6 bases sitting between them. The CDR3, as DNA: TGTGCCACCACAACCTACAATGAGCAGTTCTTC. Encoded protein: CATTTYNEQFF.

This clonotype was seen repeatedly, ten times or more. The chain combines TRBV20-1 with TRBJ2-1; no clear D gene. With 1 base removed from V and 3 bases from J, the gap between germline ends came to 4 bases. Germline values: CDR1 DFQATT, CDR2 SNEGSKA (reference sequence). This CDR3 spans 12 amino acids. Here the CDR3 reads CSARGYYNEQFF. CDR3 bases: TGCAGTGCTAGAGGTTACTACAATGAGCAGTTCTTC.

This clonotype was found many times. The V call is TRBV12-3 or TRBV12-4, the J call TRBJ2-7, with TRBD2 matching over 13 bases. J lost 4 bases, V lost 5 bases, and 8 bases had no gene match. CDR3 length equals 16 residues. As DNA, the CDR3 is TGTGCCAGCAGTCCTCGGACTAGCGGGAGCATGTACGAGCAGTACTTC. It is translated as CASSPRTSGSMYEQYF.

This clonotype was detected ten times or more. The J gene is TRBJ1-2, the V gene TRBV2; 7 bases line up with TRBD1. V was pared by 4 bases and J by 3 bases, with 5 bases of the junction left unmatched. This CDR3 is 14 amino acids long. Germline loops: CDR1 SNHLY, CDR2 FYNNEI. Here the CDR3 reads CASSVTGRDYGYTF. In DNA, the CDR3 is TGTGCCAGCAGTGTGACAGGGAGGGACTATGGCTACACCTTC.

This rearrangement joins TRBV14 to TRBJ2-7; 8 bases are shared with TRBD2. Looked up from germline, CDR1 is SGHDN and CDR2 is FVKESK. The CDR3 sequence is 12 residues long. V lost 2 bases and J lost 7; bases outside the gene matches: 1. In DNA form, the CDR3 reads TGTGCCAGCAGCCAACGGGGGGGGGAGCAGTACTTC. It specifies CASSQRGGEQYF.

V usage is TRBV7-9 and J usage is TRBJ2-1, with TRBD2 matching 8 bases. V lost 3 bases, J lost 6 bases, and 19 bases stayed unmatched. CDR3 length: 19 amino acids. Germline V lookup: CDR1 SEHNR, CDR2 FQNEAQ (reference sequence). CDR3 sequence: CASSFTTPRGLGLANEQFF. Here the CDR3 DNA reads TGTGCCAGCAGCTTCACCACTCCCCGGGGACTAGGTTTAGCCAATGAGCAGTTCTTC.

The CDR3 region has the DNA TGTGCCAGCAGCTTCACCTCAGGGTTCTCACCCCTCCACTTT. Translating gives CASSFTSGFSPLHF. The chain links TRBV7-9 to TRBJ1-6, with D perhaps matching TRBD1 (5 bases). Germline assignment: CDR1 SEHNR and CDR2 FQNEAQ (reference sequence). Trimming removed 3 bases at V and 10 bases at J, with 13 bases between. The CDR3 contains 14 residues. The whole variable domain, filled in from reference TRBV7-9 and TRBJ1-6, reads DTGVSQNPRHKITKRGQNVTFRCDPISEHNRLYWYRQTLGQGPEFLTYFQNEAQLEKSRLLSDRFSAERPKGSFSTLEIQRTEQGDSAMYLCASSFTSGFSPLHFGNGTRLTVT.

This clonotype was found many times. This chain joins TRBV7-9 and TRBJ2-7; 13 nucleotides line up with TRBD2. Trimming took 1 base from V and 7 from J; bases not matched to a gene: 7. The CDR3 length is 16 residues. The germline CDR1 and CDR2 sequences are SEHNR and FQNEAQ (reference sequence). CDR3 sequence (DNA): TGTGCCAGCAGCTTAGTAGGACTAGCGGGAGTGGGGGAGCAGTACTTC. Translated, it gives CASSLVGLAGVGEQYF.

This clonotype has a count of ten or more. This sequence joins TRBV27 and TRBJ1-1; D is perhaps TRBD1 (6 bases). The V and J ends lost 5 bases and 8 bases respectively, with 15 bases between them. Germline lookup yields CDR1 MNHEY and CDR2 SMNVEV (reference sequence). CDR3 length: 13 residues. CDR3 nucleotides: TGTGCCAGCAGTCGCCAAGGGGGTGGAGAAGCTTTCTTT. Its translation is CASSRQGGGEAFF.

The chain joins TRBV5-1 to TRBJ2-7; D is possibly TRBD1 or TRBD2 (5 bases each). There are 14 residues in the CDR3. Germline V gene data show CDR1 as SGHRS and CDR2 as YFSETQ. V lost 4 bases to trimming and J lost 2 bases, with 13 bases between them. The CDR3 DNA reads TGCGCCAGCAGCCCCGCCGGGACGGCCTACGAGCAGTACTTC. Protein sequence: CASSPAGTAYEQYF.

The chain employs TRBV28 and TRBJ1-2, with D possibly being TRBD1 (6 bases). Looked up from germline, CDR1 is MDHEN and CDR2 is SYDVKM. This CDR3 is built from 16 residues. Trimming shortened V by 3 bases and J by 1 base, and 15 bases separated the two germline ends. CDR3 region: CASSLEQGGFNYGYTF. CDR3 bases: TGTGCCAGCAGTTTGGAACAGGGTGGGTTTAACTATGGCTACACCTTC.

The chain is built from TRBV6-1 and TRBJ2-3, with 10 bases that match TRBD2. Germline V lookup: CDR1 MNHNS, CDR2 SASEGT. The V gene end was trimmed by 5 bases and the J gene end by 3 bases; junction bases not matched to a gene: 11. CDR3 length equals 17 residues. CDR3 sequence: CASSPLRVLAGTDTQYF. DNA of the CDR3: TGTGCCAGCAGTCCCTTGAGGGTACTAGCGGGAACAGATACGCAGTATTTT.

This clonotype was found many times. The rearrangement links TRBV5-5 to TRBJ2-7; no reliable D call. V lost 6 bases and J 0 bases, leaving 13 bases between the germline ends. The CDR3 runs to 14 residues. In germline, CDR1 is SGHKS, CDR2 YYEKEE (reference sequence). CDR3 loop: CASISTSSSYEQYF. CDR3 sequence (DNA): TGTGCCAGCATCTCGACCTCATCCTCCTACGAGCAGTACTTC.

The table lists this clonotype with many counts. The chain employs TRBV5-1 and TRBJ2-3, with TRBD2 identical over 10 bases. This CDR3 spans 14 amino acids. The germline CDR1 and CDR2 sequences are SGHRS and YFSETQ. V was pared by 4 bases and J by 8 bases, with 7 bases of the junction left unmatched. The CDR3 DNA is TGCGCCAGCAGCCCCTTACTAGCGGGGAGTACGCAGTATTTT. Translating gives CASSPLLAGSTQYF.

The sample holds many counts of this clonotype. The chain combines TRBV24-1 with TRBJ2-1; D unclear. Trimming stripped 0 bases from V and 9 bases from J, with 5 bases between. The length of the CDR3 is 12 residues. CDR1 and CDR2 from the germline V gene are KGHDR and SFDVKD. Written as DNA, the CDR3 is TGTGCCACCAGTGATTTGCTCGGTGAGCAGTTCTTC. As protein: CATSDLLGEQFF.

This rearrangement joins TRBV3-1 to TRBJ2-7; D gene unclear. The length of the CDR3 is 15 residues. CDR1 is LGHDT, CDR2 YNNKEL, per germline (reference sequence). The V end was cut by 1 base, the J end by 0 bases, with 10 bases between. The CDR3 loop reads CASSQVAESSYEQYF. The CDR3 DNA sequence: TGTGCCAGCAGCCAAGTCGCCGAGAGCTCCTACGAGCAGTACTTC.

This sequence joins TRBV3-1 and TRBJ2-3, with a weak D call TRBD2 (5 bases). V was shortened by 1 base and J by 2 bases, with 25 bases between the two germline ends. Germline V gives CDR1 LGHDT, CDR2 YNNKEL (reference sequence). This CDR3 contains 20 residues. The DNA for the CDR3 is TGTGCCAGCAGCCAAGCGGGGTGGGAGCCCCCGAAGCCTTTCACAGATACGCAGTATTTT. This gives the protein CASSQAGWEPPKPFTDTQYF.

This clonotype was picked up many times. This chain links TRBV12-3 or TRBV12-4 with TRBJ2-7, with 7 nucleotides matching TRBD1. J gave up 2 bases and V 4 bases, and 5 bases lay outside the gene matches. CDR3 length equals 14 residues. The CDR3 DNA is TGTGCCAGCAGTTCCGGGACAGTTACCTACGAGCAGTACTTC. This gives the protein CASSSGTVTYEQYF.